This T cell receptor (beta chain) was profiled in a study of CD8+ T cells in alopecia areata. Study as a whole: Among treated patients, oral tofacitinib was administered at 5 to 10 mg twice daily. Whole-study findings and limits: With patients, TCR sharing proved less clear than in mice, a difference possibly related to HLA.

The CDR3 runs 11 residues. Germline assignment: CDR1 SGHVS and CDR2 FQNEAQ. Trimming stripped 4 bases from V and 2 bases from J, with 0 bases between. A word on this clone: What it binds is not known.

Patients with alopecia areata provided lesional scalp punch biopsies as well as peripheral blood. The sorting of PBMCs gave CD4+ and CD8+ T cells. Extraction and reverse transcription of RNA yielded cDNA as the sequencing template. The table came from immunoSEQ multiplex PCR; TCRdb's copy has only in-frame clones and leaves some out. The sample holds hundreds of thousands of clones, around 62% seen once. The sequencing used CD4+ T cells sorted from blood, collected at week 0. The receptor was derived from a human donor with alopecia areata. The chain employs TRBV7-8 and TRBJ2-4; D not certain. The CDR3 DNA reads TGTGCCAGCAGCTCCAAAAACATTCAGTACTTC. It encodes CASSSKNIQYF. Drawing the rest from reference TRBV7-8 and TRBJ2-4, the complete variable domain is GAGVSQSPRYKVAKRGQDVALRCDPISGHVSLFWYQQALGQGPEFLTYFQNEAQLDKSGLPSDRFFAERPEGSVSTLKIQRTQQEDSAVYLCASSSKNIQYFGAGTRLSVL.